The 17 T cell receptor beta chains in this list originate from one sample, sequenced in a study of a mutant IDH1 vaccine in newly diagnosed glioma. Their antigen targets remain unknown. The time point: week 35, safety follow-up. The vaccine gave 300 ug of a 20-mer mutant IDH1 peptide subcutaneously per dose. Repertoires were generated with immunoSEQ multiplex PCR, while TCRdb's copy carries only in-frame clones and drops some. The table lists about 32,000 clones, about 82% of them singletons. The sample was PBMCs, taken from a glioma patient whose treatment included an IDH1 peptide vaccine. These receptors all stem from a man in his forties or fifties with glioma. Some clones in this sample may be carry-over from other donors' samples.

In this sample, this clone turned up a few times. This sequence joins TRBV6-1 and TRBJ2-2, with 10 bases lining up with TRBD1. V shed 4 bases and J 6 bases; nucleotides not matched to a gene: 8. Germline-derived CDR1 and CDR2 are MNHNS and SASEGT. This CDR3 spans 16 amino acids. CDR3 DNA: TGTGCCAGCAGTGCATCCGGGACAGGGGTTTCCGGGGAGCTGTTTTTT. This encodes CASSASGTGVSGELFF.

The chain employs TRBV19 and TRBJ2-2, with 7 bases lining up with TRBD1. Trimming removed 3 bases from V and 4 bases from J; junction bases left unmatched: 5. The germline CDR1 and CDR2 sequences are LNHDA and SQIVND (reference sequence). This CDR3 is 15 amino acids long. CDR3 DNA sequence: TGTGCCAGTAGTATCGACAGGGTGGGCACCGGGGAGCTGTTTTTT. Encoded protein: CASSIDRVGTGELFF.

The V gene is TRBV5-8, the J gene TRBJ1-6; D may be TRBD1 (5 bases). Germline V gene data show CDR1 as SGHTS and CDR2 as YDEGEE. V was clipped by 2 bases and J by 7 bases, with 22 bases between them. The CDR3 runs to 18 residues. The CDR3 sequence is CASSFEIGTLRRNSPLHF. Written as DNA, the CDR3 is TGTGCCAGCAGCTTTGAGATCGGGACCTTACGTCGGAATTCACCCCTCCACTTT.

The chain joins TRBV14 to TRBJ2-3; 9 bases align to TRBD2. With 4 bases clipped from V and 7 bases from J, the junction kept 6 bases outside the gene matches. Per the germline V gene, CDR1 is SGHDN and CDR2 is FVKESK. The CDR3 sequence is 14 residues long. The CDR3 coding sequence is TGTGCCAGCAGCCCAGGGCTAGCGGGGCATACGCAGTATTTT. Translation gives CASSPGLAGHTQYF.

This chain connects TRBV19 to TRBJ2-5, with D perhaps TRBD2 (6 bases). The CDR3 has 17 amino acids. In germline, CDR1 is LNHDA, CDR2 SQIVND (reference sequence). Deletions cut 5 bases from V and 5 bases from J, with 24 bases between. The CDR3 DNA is TGTGCCAGTAGTTCGGGGCTTGCGCGGCTAGCGAGTGAGACCCAGTACTTC. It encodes CASSSGLARLASETQYF.

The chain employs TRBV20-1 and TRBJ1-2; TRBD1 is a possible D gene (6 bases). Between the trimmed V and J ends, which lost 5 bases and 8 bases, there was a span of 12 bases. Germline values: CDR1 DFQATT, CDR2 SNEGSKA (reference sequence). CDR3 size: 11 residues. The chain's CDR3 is CSASGVGGYTF. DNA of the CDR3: TGCAGTGCTTCAGGGGTCGGCGGCTACACCTTC.

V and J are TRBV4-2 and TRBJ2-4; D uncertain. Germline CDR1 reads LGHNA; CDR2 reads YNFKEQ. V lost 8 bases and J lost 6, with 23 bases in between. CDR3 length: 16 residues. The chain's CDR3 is CASGPIYDGGGNIQYF. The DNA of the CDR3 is TGTGCCAGCGGACCCATCTATGATGGTGGCGGAAACATTCAGTACTTC.

The CDR3 is CASSEVGSGIDTQYF. CDR3 sequence (DNA): TGTGCCAGCAGTGAAGTCGGTTCAGGAATAGATACGCAGTATTTT. The gene calls are TRBV6-1 and TRBJ2-3, with D uncertain. Germline-derived CDR1 and CDR2 are MNHNS and SASEGT. Between the trimmed V and J ends, which lost 1 base and 5 bases, there was a span of 13 bases. The length of the CDR3 is 15 residues.

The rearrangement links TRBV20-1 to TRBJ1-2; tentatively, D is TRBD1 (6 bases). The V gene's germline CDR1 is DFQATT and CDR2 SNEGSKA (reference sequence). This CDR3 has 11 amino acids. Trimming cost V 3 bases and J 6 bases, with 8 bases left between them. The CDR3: CSARSGDGYTF. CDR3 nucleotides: TGCAGTGCTAGGTCAGGGGATGGCTACACCTTC.

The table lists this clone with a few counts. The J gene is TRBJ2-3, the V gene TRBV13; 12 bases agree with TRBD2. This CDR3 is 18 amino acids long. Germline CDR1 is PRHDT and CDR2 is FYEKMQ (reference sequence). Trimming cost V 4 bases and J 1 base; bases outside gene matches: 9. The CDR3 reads CASSYTSGGPARTDTQYF. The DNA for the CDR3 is TGTGCCAGCAGCTACACTAGCGGGGGGCCCGCCCGCACAGATACGCAGTATTTT.

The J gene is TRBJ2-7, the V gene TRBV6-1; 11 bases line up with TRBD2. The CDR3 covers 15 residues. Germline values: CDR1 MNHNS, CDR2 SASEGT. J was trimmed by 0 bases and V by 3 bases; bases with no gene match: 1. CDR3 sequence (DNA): TGTGCCAGCAGTGAGGGACTAGCGGCCTCCTACGAGCAGTACTTC. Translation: CASSEGLAASYEQYF.

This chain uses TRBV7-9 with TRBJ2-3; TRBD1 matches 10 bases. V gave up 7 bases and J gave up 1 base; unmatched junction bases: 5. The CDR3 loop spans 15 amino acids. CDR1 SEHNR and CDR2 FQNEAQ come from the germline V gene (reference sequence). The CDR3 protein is CASTRGTGGTDTQYF. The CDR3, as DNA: TGTGCCAGCACCCGGGGGACAGGGGGCACAGATACGCAGTATTTT.

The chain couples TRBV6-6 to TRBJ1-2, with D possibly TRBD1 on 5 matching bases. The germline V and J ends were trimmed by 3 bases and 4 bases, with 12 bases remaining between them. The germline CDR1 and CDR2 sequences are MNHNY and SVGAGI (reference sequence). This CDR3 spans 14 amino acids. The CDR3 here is CASSYGASTYGYTF. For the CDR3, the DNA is TGTGCCAGCAGTTATGGGGCATCCACCTATGGCTACACCTTC.

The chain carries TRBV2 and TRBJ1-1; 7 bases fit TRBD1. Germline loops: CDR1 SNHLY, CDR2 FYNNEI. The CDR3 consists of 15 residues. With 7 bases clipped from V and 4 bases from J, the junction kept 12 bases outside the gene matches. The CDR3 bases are TGTGCCAGCACCCGGGGAGGAGGGGGCGTCACTGAAGCTTTCTTT. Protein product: CASTRGGGGVTEAFF.

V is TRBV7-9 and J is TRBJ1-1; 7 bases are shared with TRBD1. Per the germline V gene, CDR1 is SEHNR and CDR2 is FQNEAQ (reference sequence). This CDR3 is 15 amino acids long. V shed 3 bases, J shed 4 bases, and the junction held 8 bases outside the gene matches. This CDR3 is CASSLEGQISTEAFF. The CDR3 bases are TGTGCCAGCAGCTTGGAGGGACAGATAAGCACTGAAGCTTTCTTT.

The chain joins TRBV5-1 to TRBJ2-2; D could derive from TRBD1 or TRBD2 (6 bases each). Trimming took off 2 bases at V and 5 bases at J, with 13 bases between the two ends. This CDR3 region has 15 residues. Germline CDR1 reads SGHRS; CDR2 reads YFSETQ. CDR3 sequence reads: CASSFRGAATGELFF. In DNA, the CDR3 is TGCGCCAGCAGCTTTAGGGGGGCGGCAACCGGGGAGCTGTTTTTT.

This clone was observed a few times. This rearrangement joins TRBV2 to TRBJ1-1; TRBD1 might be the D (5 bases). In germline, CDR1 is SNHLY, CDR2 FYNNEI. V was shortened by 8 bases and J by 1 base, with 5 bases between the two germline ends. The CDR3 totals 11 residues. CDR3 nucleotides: TGTGCCAGCGGGGCGAACACTGAAGCTTTCTTT. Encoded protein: CASGANTEAFF.